These 18 T cell receptor beta chains were sequenced from one sample in a study of shared clonotypes between healthy human individuals (dated by TCRdb to about 2020). The library was made by the immunoSEQ multiplex PCR assay. TCRdb obtained this table from immuneACCESS and retained in-frame rearrangements with V and J assigned. These tables miss some clones; where compared with another copy, unresolved V genes account for less than half of the shortfall, and the remainder is unexplained. The sample table contains hundreds of thousands of clones; only one count was recorded for 90% to 96% of them. The ten largest clones represent 0.06% of the sample. Sequencing used naive CD4+ T cells sorted from blood. The meaning of the sample's cell subset or site label: CD45RA+ positively selected. These receptors came from a woman in her twenties or thirties in good health.

The rearrangement joins TRBV5-1 to TRBJ2-1; 8 bases agree with TRBD2. The germline V gene encodes CDR1 SGHRS and CDR2 YFSETQ. Trimming at V came to 3 bases and at J to 7 bases, leaving 9 bases not matched to a gene. The CDR3 runs to 15 residues. The chain's CDR3 is CASSWAAGGGNEQFF. The CDR3 DNA reads TGCGCCAGCAGCTGGGCGGCGGGAGGAGGGAATGAGCAGTTCTTC.

This chain connects TRBV14 to TRBJ2-5; D remains unclear. This CDR3 has 15 amino acids. Germline CDR1 reads SGHDN; CDR2 reads FVKESK. The V and J ends lost 1 base and 7 bases respectively, with 16 bases between them. CDR3 coding DNA: TGTGCCAGCAGCCAAGTTTACGGGTTCCGTGGGACCCAGTACTTC. As protein: CASSQVYGFRGTQYF.

The gene calls are TRBV19 and TRBJ1-1; D is uncertain. Germline lookup yields CDR1 LNHDA and CDR2 SQIVND (reference sequence). The CDR3 length is 16 residues. V dropped 5 bases and J dropped 3 bases, with 19 bases sitting between them. For the CDR3, the DNA is TGTGCCAGTAGTTTGTACATCGGGGTCTTGGACACTGAAGCTTTCTTT. Translating it yields CASSLYIGVLDTEAFF.

This chain links TRBV5-1 with TRBJ2-1, with D perhaps matching TRBD2 (5 bases). V was trimmed by 1 base and J by 8 bases, leaving 16 bases between them. CDR1 SGHRS and CDR2 YFSETQ come from the germline V gene. This CDR3 region has 15 residues. This chain's CDR3 is CASSLPRGQIDEQFF. The CDR3 region has the DNA TGCGCCAGCAGCTTGCCCCGAGGGCAAATCGATGAGCAGTTCTTC.

V usage is TRBV5-1 and J usage is TRBJ2-2; D possibly corresponds to TRBD2 (5 bases). The CDR3 length is 16 residues. Germline V gene data show CDR1 as SGHRS and CDR2 as YFSETQ. V dropped 0 bases and J dropped 7 bases, with 16 bases sitting between them. The CDR3 loop reads CASSLAPGNRIGELFF. The CDR3, as DNA: TGCGCCAGCAGCTTGGCACCCGGGAATCGGATCGGGGAGCTGTTTTTT.

Only a few counts were recorded for this clone. The chain uses TRBV28 and TRBJ1-5; no clear D. V was pared by 5 bases and J by 0 bases, with 11 bases between. In germline, CDR1 is MDHEN, CDR2 SYDVKM. The CDR3 has 15 amino acids. The CDR3 DNA reads TGTGCCAGCAGTGTCCAGTCATATAGCAATCAGCCCCAGCATTTT. Encoded protein: CASSVQSYSNQPQHF.

The rearrangement joins TRBV2 to TRBJ1-2; 7 bases agree with TRBD1. J gave up 4 bases and V 5 bases, and 7 bases lay outside the gene matches. CDR1 is SNHLY, CDR2 FYNNEI, per germline. This CDR3 comprises 14 residues. CDR3 DNA: TGTGCCAGCAGTCGGACAGGCCTCGGCTATGGCTACACCTTC. It yields the protein CASSRTGLGYGYTF.

This sequence joins TRBV6-1 and TRBJ1-2; D gene ambiguous. The germline V gene encodes CDR1 MNHNS and CDR2 SASEGT. Trimming removed 11 bases from V and 8 bases from J, with 24 bases in between. The CDR3 loop spans 14 amino acids. The CDR3 is CAAQIRSVLLGYTF. In DNA, the CDR3 is TGTGCCGCTCAAATTAGGAGCGTACTGTTGGGCTACACCTTC.

V usage is TRBV27 and J usage is TRBJ1-5; 8 nucleotides agree with TRBD1. This CDR3 region has 14 residues. Germline-derived CDR1 and CDR2 are MNHEY and SMNVEV (reference sequence). With V trimmed by 5 bases and J by 4 bases, 4 bases remained unmatched. In DNA form, the CDR3 reads TGTGCCAGCAGTCTCAGGGGGCCGAATCAGCCCCAGCATTTT. This gives the protein CASSLRGPNQPQHF.

This sequence joins TRBV6-5 and TRBJ2-7; TRBD1 might be the D (5 bases). This CDR3 has 13 amino acids. Trimming cost V 2 bases and J 3 bases, with 8 bases left between them. Germline V gives CDR1 MNHEY, CDR2 SVGAGI. The CDR3 sequence is CASSYTDNYEQYF. CDR3 coding DNA: TGTGCCAGCAGTTACACGGACAACTACGAGCAGTACTTC.

The rearrangement links TRBV5-4 to TRBJ2-2; 7 bases are shared with TRBD1. The CDR3 loop spans 16 amino acids. From germline, CDR1 is SGHNT and CDR2 YYREEE (reference sequence). The junction had 7 bases not matched to a gene; V was cut back by 2 bases and J by 3 bases. The CDR3 region has the DNA TGTGCCAGCAGCTTCCAATGGCAGGGGGACACCGGGGAGCTGTTTTTT. Translating gives CASSFQWQGDTGELFF.

The chain couples TRBV28 to TRBJ2-7; tentatively, D is TRBD1 or TRBD2 (6 bases each). The CDR3 loop spans 15 amino acids. V gave up 6 bases and J gave up 7 bases, with 22 bases separating them. CDR1 is MDHEN and CDR2 is SYDVKM in the germline V gene. The CDR3 is CASSEPGGFFGEQYF. The CDR3 coding sequence is TGTGCCAGCAGCGAACCCGGGGGCTTTTTCGGGGAGCAGTACTTC.

The gene calls are TRBV23-1 and TRBJ1-1; 7 nucleotides align to TRBD1. TRBV23-1 is marked as an open reading frame, function uncertain. V was pared by 8 bases and J by 1 base, with 10 bases of the junction left unmatched. The CDR3 is 15 amino acids. For the CDR3, the DNA is TGCGCCAGCCCCTCCCCGACAGGGCGGAACACTGAAGCTTTCTTT. Its protein is CASPSPTGRNTEAFF.

This chain links TRBV11-2 with TRBJ2-7, with D uncertain. The CDR3 runs to 14 residues. The V end was cut by 0 bases, the J end by 4 bases, with 10 bases between. Germline values: CDR1 SGHAT, CDR2 FQNNGV. In DNA, the CDR3 is TGTGCCAGCAGCTTAGATATTATGGGTTACGAGCAGTACTTC. Translation: CASSLDIMGYEQYF.

This clone was found once. The chain couples TRBV19 to TRBJ1-5; D possibly corresponds to TRBD1 (5 bases). Trimming took off 7 bases at V and 4 bases at J, with 20 bases between the two ends. Germline-derived CDR1 and CDR2 are LNHDA and SQIVND (reference sequence). The CDR3 is 16 residues long. For the CDR3, the DNA is TGTGCCAGTACAAAATTGTCGCAGGGAGTAAATCAGCCCCAGCATTTT. Residues: CASTKLSQGVNQPQHF.

The chain joins TRBV25-1 to TRBJ2-5; D not certain. This CDR3 has 12 amino acids. V was trimmed by 5 bases and J by 1 base, leaving 5 bases between them. Germline V gene data show CDR1 as MGHDK and CDR2 as SYGVNS. Here the CDR3 reads CASSNLQETQYF. The CDR3 DNA reads as TGTGCCAGCAGTAACCTCCAAGAGACCCAGTACTTC. Drawing the rest from reference TRBV25-1 and TRBJ2-5, the complete variable domain is EADIYQTPRYLVIGTGKKITLECSQTMGHDKMYWYQQDPGMELHLIHYSYGVNSTEKGDLSSESTVSRIRTEHFPLTLESARPSHTSQYLCASSNLQETQYFGPGTRLLVL.

The J gene is TRBJ2-6, the V gene TRBV2; maybe TRBD1 (6 bases). The CDR3 runs to 15 residues. Germline assignment: CDR1 SNHLY and CDR2 FYNNEI. V dropped 6 bases and J dropped 1 base, with 10 bases sitting between them. The CDR3 coding sequence is TGTGCCAGCAGGGTACAGGGATCTGGGGCCAACGTCCTGACTTTC. Translation: CASRVQGSGANVLTF.

The chain carries TRBV18 and TRBJ1-2, with D uncertain. V lost 3 bases to trimming and J lost 5 bases, with 13 bases between them. CDR3 size: 14 residues. Germline CDR1 is KGHSH and CDR2 is LQKENI. CDR3 nucleotides: TGTGCCAGCTCACCTGGACGAGATACGTATGGCTACACCTTC. Residues: CASSPGRDTYGYTF.